The source of this T cell receptor (beta chain) is a study of blood T cell repertoires in COVID-19. CDR3 length equals 16 residues. Trimming removed 0 bases from V and 4 bases from J, with 13 bases in between. Germline V CDR1 and CDR2: MNHEY, SVGAGI. Seattle cases were enrolled at active infection and followed longitudinally. Assay used: immunoSEQ multiplex PCR; TCRdb lists only in-frame clones, some missing. The sample holds approximately 190,000 clones, roughly 82% seen once. This clone has a count of ten or more. This rearrangement joins TRBV6-5 to TRBJ1-3; perhaps TRBD1 as D (6 bases). Specimen: peripheral blood. This clonotype originated in a woman aged 55 to 70 with COVID-19, enrolled during active disease. The CDR3 sequence is CASSYSGGTLGNTIYF. CDR3 bases: TGTGCCAGCAGTTACTCCGGGGGGACACTAGGAAACACCATATATTTT.